This T cell receptor (beta chain) is from a study of blood T cell repertoires in COVID-19. Profiled with immunoSEQ multiplex PCR; TCRdb holds only in-frame clones, not every one. The repertoire includes 60,000 to 70,000 clones, roughly four fifths of them detected once, and over 40% sits in the top ten. Losses at the gene ends were 3 bases for V and 8 bases for J; bases not matched to a gene: 7. The germline V gene has CDR1 MGHRA and CDR2 YSYEKL. There are 14 residues in the CDR3. The chain links TRBV4-1 to TRBJ1-3, with TRBD1 matching 7 bases. This TCR came from a human donor in a cohort sampled during active COVID-19. The sample consisted of peripheral blood. The CDR3 sequence: CASSHARRGDTIYF. In DNA, the CDR3 is TGCGCCAGCAGCCACGCTCGCAGGGGGGACACCATATATTTT.